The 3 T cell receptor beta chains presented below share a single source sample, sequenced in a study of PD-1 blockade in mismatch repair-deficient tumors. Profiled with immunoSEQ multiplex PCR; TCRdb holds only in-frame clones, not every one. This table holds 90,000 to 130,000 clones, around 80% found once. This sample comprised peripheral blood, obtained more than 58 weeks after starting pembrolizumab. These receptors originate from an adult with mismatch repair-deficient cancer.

CDR3 DNA: TGTGCCTGGAGTGTCCCCCGCGGGATAGGCACAGATACGCAGTATTTT. Translated, it gives CAWSVPRGIGTDTQYF. This chain joins TRBV30 and TRBJ2-3; possible D gene TRBD2, 6 bases. CDR3 length: 16 residues. Germline CDR1 reads GTSNPN; CDR2 reads SVGIG (reference sequence). Between the trimmed V and J ends, which lost 0 bases and 1 base, there was a span of 14 bases.

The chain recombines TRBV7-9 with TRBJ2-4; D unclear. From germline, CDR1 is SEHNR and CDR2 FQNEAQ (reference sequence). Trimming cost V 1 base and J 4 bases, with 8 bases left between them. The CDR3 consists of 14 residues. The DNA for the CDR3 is TGTGCCAGCAGCTTAGACAGTAGTAAAAACATTCAGTACTTC. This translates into CASSLDSSKNIQYF.

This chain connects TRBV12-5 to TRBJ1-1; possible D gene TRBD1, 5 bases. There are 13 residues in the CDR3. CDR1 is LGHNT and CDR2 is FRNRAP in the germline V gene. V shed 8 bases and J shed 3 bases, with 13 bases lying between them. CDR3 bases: TGTGCTAGTACGGTTCGGGGGGACACTGAAGCTTTCTTT. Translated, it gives CASTVRGDTEAFF.